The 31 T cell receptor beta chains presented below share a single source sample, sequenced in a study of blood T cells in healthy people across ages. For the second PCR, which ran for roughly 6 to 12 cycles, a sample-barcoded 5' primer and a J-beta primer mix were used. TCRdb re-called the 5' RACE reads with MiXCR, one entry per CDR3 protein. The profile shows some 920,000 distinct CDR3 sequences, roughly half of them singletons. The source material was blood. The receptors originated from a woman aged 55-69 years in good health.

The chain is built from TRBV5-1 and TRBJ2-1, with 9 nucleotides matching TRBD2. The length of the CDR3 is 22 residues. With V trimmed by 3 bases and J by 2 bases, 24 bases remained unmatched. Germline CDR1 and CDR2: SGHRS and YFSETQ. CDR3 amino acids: CASSSDGLPEVAGGTTYNEQFF. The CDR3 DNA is TGCGCCAGCAGCTCGGATGGACTTCCCGAGGTTGCGGGAGGGACCACCTACAATGAGCAGTTCTTC. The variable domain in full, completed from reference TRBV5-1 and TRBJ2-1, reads KAGVTQTPRYLIKTRGQQVTLSCSPISGHRSVSWYQQTPGQGLQFLFEYFSETQRNKGNFPGRFSGRQFSNSRSEMNVSTLELGDSALYLCASSSDGLPEVAGGTTYNEQFFGPGTRLTVL.

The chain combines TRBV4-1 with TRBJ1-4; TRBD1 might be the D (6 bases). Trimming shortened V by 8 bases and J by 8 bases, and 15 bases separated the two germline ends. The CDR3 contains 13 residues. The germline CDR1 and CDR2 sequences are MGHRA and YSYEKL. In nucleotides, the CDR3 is TGCGCCAGCCGGGAGGGGGTGCGAGAAAAACTGTTTTTT. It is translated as CASREGVREKLFF.

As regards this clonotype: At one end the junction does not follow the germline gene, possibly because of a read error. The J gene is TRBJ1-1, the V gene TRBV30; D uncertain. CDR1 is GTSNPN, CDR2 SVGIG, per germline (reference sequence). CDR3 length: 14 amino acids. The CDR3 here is CAWSSEHMNIEAFF. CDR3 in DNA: TGTGCCTGGAGCTCAGAGCACATGAACATTGAAGCTTTCTTT.

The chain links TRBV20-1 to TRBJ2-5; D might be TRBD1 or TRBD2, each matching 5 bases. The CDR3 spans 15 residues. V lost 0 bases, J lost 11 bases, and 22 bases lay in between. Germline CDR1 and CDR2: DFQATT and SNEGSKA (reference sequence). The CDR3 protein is CSARDRGEGYTEQYF. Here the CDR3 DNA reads TGCAGTGCTAGAGATCGGGGAGAGGGGTACACTGAGCAGTACTTC.

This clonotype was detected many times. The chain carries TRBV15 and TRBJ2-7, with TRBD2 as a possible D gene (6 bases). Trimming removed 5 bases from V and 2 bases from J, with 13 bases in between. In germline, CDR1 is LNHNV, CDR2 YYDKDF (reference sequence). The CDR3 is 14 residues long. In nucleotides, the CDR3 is TGTGCCACCAGCGGTGGGAGGCGAGCCTACGAGCAGTACTTC. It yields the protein CATSGGRRAYEQYF.

CDR3 amino acids: CASRKDIQETQYF. CDR3 DNA sequence: TGTGCCAGCAGAAAGGACATCCAAGAGACCCAGTACTTC. This rearrangement joins TRBV7-3 to TRBJ2-5; maybe TRBD1 (5 bases). Germline V gives CDR1 SGHTA, CDR2 FQGTGA. V lost 6 bases and J 1 base, leaving 9 bases between the germline ends. This CDR3 region has 13 residues. The whole variable domain, filled in from reference TRBV7-3 and TRBJ2-5, reads GAGVSQTPSNKVTEKGKYVELRCDPISGHTALYWYRQSLGQGPEFLIYFQGTGAADDSGLPNDRFFAVRPEGSVSTLKIQRTERGDSAVYLCASRKDIQETQYFGPGTRLLVL.

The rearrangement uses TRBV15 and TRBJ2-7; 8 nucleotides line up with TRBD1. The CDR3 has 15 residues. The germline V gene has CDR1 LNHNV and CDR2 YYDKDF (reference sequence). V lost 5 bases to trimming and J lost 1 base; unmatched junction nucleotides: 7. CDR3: CATSVGQGRSYEQYF. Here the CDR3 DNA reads TGTGCCACCAGCGTAGGACAGGGAAGGTCCTACGAGCAGTACTTC.

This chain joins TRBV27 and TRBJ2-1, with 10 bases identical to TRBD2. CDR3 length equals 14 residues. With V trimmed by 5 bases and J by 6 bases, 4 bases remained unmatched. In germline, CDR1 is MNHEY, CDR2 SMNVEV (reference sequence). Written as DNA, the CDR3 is TGTGCCAGCAGTAAACTAGCGGGAAGCAATGAGCAGTTCTTC. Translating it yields CASSKLAGSNEQFF.

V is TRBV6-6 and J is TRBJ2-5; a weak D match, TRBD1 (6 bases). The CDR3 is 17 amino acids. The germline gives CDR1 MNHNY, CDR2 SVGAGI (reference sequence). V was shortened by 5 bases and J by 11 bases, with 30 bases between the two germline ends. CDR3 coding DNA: TGTGCCAGCAGTCCCCTAACCCTATCAGACAGGTACAATGAGCAGTACTTC. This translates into CASSPLTLSDRYNEQYF.

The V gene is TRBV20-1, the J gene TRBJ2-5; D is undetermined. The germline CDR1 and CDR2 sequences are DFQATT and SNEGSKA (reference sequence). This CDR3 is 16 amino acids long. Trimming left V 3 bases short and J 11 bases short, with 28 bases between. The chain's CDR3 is CSASPRSRLYNDEQYF. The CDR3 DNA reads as TGCAGTGCTAGTCCCAGGTCCAGGCTCTATAACGATGAGCAGTACTTC.

The CDR3 DNA is TGCAGTGCTAGTAAGACAGGGGACGATCAGCCCCAGCATTTT. Residues: CSASKTGDDQPQHF. The V gene is TRBV20-1, the J gene TRBJ1-5; the match to TRBD1 covers 8 bases. Trimming removed 3 bases from V and 5 bases from J; junction bases left unmatched: 6. The CDR3 spans 14 residues. CDR1 and CDR2 from the germline V gene are DFQATT and SNEGSKA (reference sequence).

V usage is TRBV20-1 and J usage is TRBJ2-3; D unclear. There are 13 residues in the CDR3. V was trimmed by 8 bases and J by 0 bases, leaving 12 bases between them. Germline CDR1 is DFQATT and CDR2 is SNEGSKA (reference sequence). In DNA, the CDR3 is TGCAGTTGGCAGAGTGCTAGCACAGATACGCAGTATTTT. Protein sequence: CSWQSASTDTQYF.

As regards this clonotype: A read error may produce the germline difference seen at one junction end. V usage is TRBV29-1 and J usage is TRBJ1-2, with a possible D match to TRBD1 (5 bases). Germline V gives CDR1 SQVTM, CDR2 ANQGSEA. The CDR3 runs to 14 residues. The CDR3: CSVEFSGANHGYTF. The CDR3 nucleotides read TGCAGCGTTGAATTCTCCGGGGCTAACCATGGCTACACCTTC. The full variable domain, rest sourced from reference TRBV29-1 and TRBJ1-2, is SAVISQKPSRDICQRGTSLTIQCQVDSQVTMMFWYRQQPGQSLTLIATANQGSEATYESGFVIDKFPISRPNLTFSTLTVSNMSPEDSSIYLCSVEFSGANHGYTFGSGTRLTVV.

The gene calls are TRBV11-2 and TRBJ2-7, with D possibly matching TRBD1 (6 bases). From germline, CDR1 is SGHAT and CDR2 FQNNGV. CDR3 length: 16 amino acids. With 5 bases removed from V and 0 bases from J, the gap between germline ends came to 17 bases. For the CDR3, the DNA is TGTGCCAGCAGCAACAACGACAGGCGCCGCTCCTACGAGCAGTACTTC. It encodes CASSNNDRRRSYEQYF.

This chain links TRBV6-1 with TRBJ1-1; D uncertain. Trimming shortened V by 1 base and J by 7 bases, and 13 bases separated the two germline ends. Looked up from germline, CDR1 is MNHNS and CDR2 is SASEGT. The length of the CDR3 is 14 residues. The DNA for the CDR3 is TGTGCCAGCAGTGAAGGGGCCCATATGAATGAAGCTTTCTTT. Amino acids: CASSEGAHMNEAFF.

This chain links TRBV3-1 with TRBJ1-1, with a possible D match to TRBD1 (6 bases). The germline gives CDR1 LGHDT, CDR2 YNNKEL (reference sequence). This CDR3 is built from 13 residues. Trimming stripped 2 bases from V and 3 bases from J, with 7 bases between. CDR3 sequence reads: CASSQRTDTEAFF. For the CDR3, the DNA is TGTGCCAGCAGCCAAAGGACAGACACTGAAGCTTTCTTT.

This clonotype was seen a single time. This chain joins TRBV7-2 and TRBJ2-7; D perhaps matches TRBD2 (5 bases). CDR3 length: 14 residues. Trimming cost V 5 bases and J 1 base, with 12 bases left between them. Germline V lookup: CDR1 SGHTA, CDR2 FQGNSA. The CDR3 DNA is TGTACCAGCAGCCTCCTCTCGGGGTCCTACGAGCAGTACTTC. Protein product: CTSSLLSGSYEQYF.

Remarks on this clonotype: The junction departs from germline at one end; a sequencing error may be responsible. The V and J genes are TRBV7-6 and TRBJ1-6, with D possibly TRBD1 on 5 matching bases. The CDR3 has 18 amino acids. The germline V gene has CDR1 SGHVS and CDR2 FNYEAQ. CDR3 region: CASSLETSGTEYNSPLHF. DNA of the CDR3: TGTGCTAGCAGCTTAGAAACCTCCGGGACCGAGTATAATTCACCCCTCCACTTT.

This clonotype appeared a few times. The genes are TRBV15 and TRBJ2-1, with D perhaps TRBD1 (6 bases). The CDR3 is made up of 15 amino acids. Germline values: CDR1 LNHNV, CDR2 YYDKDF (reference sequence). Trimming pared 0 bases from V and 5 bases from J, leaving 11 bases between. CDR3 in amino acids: CATSRDLRGDNEQFF. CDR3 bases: TGTGCCACCAGCAGAGATCTCAGGGGTGACAATGAGCAGTTCTTC.

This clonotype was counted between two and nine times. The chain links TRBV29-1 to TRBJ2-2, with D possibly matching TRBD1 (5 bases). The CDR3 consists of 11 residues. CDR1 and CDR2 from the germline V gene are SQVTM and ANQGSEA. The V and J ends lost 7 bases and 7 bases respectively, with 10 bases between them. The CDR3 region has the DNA TGCAGCGCTCAGGGTAACGGGGAGCTGTTTTTT. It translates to CSAQGNGELFF.

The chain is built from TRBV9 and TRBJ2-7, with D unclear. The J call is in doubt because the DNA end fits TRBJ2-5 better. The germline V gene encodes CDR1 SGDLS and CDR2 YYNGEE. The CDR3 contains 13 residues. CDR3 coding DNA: TGTGCCAGCAGCGTAGTTCCGCTTGAGACCCAGTACTTC. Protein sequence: CASSVVPLETQYF.

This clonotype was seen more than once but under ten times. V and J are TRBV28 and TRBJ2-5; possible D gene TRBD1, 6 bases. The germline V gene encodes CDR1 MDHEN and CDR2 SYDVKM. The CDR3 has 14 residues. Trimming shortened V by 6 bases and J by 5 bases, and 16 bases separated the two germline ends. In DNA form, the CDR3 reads TGTGCCAGCAGCCTACAGGGTTCCGCGGAGACCCAGTACTTC. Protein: CASSLQGSAETQYF. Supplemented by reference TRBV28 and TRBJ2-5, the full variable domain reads DVKVTQSSRYLVKRTGEKVFLECVQDMDHENMFWYRQDPGLGLRLIYFSYDVKMKEKGDIPEGYSVSREKKERFSLILESASTNQTSMYLCASSLQGSAETQYFGPGTRLLVL.

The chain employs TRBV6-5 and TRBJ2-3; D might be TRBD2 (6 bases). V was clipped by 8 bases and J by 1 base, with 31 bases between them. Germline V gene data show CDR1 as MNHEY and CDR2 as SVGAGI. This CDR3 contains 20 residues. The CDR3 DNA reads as TGTGCCAGCCGTTTGGGACCGAAGGCGAGGGGACTGTGGGGCACAGATACGCAGTATTTT. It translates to CASRLGPKARGLWGTDTQYF.

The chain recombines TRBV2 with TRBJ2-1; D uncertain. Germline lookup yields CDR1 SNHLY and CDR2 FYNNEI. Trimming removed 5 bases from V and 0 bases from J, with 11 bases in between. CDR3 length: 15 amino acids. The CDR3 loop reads CASSKLASSYNEQFF. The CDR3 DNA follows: TGTGCCAGCAGTAAACTTGCTAGCTCCTACAATGAGCAGTTCTTC.

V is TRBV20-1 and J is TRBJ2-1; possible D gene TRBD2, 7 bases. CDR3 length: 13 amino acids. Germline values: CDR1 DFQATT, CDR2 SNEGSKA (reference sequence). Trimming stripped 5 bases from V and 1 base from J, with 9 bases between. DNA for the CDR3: TGCAGTGCTGGGGGGGCTTCCTACAATGAGCAGTTCTTC. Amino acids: CSAGGASYNEQFF.

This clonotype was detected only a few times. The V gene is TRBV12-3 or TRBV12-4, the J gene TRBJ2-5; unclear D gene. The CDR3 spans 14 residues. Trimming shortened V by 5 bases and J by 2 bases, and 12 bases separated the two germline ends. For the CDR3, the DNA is TGTGCCAGCAGTGTATCGACAATACAAGAGACCCAGTACTTC. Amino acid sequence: CASSVSTIQETQYF.

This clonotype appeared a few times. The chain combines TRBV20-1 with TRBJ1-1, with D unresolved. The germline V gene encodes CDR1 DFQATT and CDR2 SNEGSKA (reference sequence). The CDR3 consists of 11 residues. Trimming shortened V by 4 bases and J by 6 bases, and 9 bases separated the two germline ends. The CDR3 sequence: CSAMRAAEAFF. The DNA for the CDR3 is TGCAGTGCTATGAGGGCGGCTGAAGCTTTCTTT.

The CDR3, as DNA: TGTGCCAGCAGCTCGGCGGGGGCGGGATTACAAGAGACCCAGTACTTC. This encodes CASSSAGAGLQETQYF. The chain employs TRBV28 and TRBJ2-4, with D possibly being TRBD2 (7 bases). The J call may not be correct, given that the DNA end is closer to TRBJ2-5. The V gene's germline CDR1 is MDHEN and CDR2 SYDVKM. The CDR3 spans 16 residues.

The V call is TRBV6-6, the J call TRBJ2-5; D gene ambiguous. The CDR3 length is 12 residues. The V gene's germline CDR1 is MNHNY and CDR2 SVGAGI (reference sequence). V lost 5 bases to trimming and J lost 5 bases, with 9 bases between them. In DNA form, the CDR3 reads TGTGCCAGCAGTAATGAAGGGGAGACCCAGTACTTC. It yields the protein CASSNEGETQYF.

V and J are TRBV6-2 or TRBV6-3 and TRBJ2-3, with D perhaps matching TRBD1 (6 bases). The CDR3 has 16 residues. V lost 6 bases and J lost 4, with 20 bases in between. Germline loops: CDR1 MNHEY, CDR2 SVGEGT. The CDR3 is CASSYAPKGVSDTQYF. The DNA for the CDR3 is TGTGCCAGCAGCTACGCCCCGAAGGGGGTTTCAGATACGCAGTATTTT.

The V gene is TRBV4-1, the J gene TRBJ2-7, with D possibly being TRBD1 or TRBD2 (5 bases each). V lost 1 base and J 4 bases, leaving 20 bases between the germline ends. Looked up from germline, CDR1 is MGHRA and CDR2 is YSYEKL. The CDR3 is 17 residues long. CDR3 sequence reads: CASSQVVGVVSAYEQYF. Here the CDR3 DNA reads TGCGCCAGCAGCCAAGTGGTGGGGGTAGTGTCCGCGTACGAGCAGTACTTC.